This T cell receptor (beta chain) was retrieved from a study of T and B cells in COVID-19 patients. CDR1 MNHEY and CDR2 SVGAGI come from the germline V gene. The CDR3 runs 13 residues. V dropped 10 bases and J dropped 5 bases, with 15 bases sitting between them. Multiplex PCR with BIOMED2 TRB-A/B primer pools amplified TRB rearrangements. TCRdb independently ran MiXCR on the multiplex PCR reads; one entry per CDR3 protein. The table records more than 10,000 distinct CDR3 sequences, around 35% of them present only once. Each TRB amplification used roughly 220-550 ng of genomic DNA from blood. Study conclusions and caveats: Few blood samples existed from mildly ill patients during symptoms or early in severe cases. Patients with COVID-19 reportedly showed strongly skewed T cell receptor beta variable and joining gene usage.

This clonotype has only a few counts. No antigen is known for it. The source is a human donor with active COVID-19. This chain uses TRBV6-5 with TRBJ1-5; D may be TRBD1 (5 bases). The sequencing sample was made of blood. The CDR3 bases are TGTGCCACCCAACCGGGGCCGGATCAGCCCCAGCATTTT. Its translation: CATQPGPDQPQHF.